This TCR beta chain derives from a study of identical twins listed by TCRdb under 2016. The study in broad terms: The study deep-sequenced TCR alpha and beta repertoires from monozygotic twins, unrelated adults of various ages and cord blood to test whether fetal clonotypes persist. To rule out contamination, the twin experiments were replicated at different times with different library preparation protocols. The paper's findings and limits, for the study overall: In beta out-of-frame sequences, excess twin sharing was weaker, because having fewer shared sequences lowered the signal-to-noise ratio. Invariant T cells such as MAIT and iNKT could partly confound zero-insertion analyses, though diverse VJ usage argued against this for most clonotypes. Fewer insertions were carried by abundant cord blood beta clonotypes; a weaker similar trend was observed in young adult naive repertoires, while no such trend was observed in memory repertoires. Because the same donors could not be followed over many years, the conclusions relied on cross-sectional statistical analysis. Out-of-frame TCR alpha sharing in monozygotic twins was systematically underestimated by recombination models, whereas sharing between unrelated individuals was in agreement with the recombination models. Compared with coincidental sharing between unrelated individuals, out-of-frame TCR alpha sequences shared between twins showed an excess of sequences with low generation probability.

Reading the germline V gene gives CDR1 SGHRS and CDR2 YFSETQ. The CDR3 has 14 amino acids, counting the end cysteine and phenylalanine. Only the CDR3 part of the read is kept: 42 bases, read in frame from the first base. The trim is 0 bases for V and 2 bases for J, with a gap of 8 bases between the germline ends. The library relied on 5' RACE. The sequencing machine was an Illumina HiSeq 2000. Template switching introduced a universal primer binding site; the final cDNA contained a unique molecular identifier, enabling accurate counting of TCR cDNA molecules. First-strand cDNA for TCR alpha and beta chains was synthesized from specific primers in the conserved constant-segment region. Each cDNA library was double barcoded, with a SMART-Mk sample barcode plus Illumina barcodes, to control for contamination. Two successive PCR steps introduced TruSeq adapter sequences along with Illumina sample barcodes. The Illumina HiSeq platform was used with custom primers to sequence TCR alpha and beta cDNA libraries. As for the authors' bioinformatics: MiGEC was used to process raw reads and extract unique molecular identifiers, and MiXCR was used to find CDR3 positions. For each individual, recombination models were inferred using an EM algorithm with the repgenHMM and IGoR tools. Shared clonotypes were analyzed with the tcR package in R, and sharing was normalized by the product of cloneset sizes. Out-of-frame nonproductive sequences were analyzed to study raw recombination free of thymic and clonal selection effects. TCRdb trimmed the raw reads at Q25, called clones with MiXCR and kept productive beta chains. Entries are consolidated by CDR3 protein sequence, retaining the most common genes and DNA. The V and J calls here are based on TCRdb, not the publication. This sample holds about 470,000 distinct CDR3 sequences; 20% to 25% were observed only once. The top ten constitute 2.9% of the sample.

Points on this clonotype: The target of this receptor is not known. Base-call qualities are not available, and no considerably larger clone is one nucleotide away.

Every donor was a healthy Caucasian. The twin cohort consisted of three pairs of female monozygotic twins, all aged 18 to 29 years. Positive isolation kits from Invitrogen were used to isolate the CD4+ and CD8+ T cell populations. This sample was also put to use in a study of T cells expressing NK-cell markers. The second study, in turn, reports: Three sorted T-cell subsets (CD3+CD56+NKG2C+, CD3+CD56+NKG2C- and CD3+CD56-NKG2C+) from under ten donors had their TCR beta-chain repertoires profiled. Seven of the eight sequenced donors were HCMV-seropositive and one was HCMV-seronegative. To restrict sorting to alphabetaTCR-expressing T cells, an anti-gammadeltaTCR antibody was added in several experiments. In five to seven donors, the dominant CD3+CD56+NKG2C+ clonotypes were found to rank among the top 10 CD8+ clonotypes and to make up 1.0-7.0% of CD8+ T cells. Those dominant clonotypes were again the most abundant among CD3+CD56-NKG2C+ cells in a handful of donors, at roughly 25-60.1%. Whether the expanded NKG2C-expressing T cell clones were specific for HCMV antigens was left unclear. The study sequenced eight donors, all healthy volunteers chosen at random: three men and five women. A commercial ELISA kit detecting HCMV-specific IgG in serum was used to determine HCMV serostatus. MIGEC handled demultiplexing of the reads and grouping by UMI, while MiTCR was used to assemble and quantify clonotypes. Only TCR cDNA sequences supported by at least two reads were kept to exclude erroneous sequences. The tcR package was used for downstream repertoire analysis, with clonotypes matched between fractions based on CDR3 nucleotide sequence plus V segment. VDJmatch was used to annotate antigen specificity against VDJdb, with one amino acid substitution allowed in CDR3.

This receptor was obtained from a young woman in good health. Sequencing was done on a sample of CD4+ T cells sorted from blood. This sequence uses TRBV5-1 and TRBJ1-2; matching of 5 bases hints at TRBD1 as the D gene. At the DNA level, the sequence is TGCGCCAGCAGCTTGGATCCAGGGAACTATGGCTACACCTTC. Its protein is CASSLDPGNYGYTF.